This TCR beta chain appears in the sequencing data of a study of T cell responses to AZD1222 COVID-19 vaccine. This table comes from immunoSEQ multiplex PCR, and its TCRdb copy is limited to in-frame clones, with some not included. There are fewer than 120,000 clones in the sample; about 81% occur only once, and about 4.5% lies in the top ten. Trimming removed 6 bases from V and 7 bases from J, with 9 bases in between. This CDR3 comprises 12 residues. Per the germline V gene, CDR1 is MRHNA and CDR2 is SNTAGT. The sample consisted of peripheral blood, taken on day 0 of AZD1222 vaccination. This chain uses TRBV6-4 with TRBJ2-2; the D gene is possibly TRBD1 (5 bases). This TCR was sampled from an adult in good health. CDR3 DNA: TGTGCCAGCAGGCAAGGGGACGGGGAGCTGTTTTTT. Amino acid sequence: CASRQGDGELFF.